This TCR beta chain was documented in a study of long-term antiretroviral therapy in people with HIV. The study, taken as a whole, reports: An increase in diversity followed ART, yet levels stayed below transplant donor controls. Collection of the blood took place between about 2004 and 2018. The ART regimens in use then may have been less effective than current ones. Information pertaining to ART adherence, viral resistance or therapeutic modifications was not obtained.

The authors ran the immunoSEQ assay, v3.0, at survey level. The data were produced by immunoSEQ multiplex PCR, yet TCRdb's version contains in-frame clones alone and is incomplete. The sample contains around 15,000 clones, 88% of which appear only once. The CDR3 is made up of 15 amino acids. Germline V gene sequence: CDR1 SGHTA, CDR2 FQGNSA. V lost 3 bases and J 3 bases, leaving 14 bases between the germline ends. Regarding this clone: Its antigen remains unidentified.

The chain uses TRBV7-2 and TRBJ1-1; perhaps TRBD1 as D (5 bases). The TCR comes from a man aged 45 to 65 with HIV. This material consisted of unsorted PBMCs, taken 6.9 years after starting antiretroviral therapy. This CDR3 reads CASSFALDTYTEAFF. The CDR3 DNA reads as TGTGCCAGCAGCTTCGCCCTGGACACTTACACTGAAGCTTTCTTT.